This T cell receptor beta chain came from a study of T cell responses to AZD1222 COVID-19 vaccine. Trimming took off 7 bases at V and 5 bases at J, with 16 bases between the two ends. Germline V CDR1 and CDR2: ENHRY, SYGVKD. This CDR3 is built from 14 residues. The table came from immunoSEQ multiplex PCR; TCRdb's copy has only in-frame clones and leaves some out. The sample lists 100,000 to 150,000 clones, about nine tenths occurring once. This receptor was taken from an adult who received the AZD1222 COVID-19 vaccine. The sequenced sample was peripheral blood, obtained 28 days after the second AZD1222 dose. J is TRBJ2-3 and V is TRBV10-3; D unresolved. CDR3 sequence reads: CAIMGYQSGDTQYF. In DNA, the CDR3 is TGTGCCATCATGGGGTACCAGTCGGGAGATACGCAGTATTTT.